This TCR beta chain was sequenced during a study of blood T cell repertoires in COVID-19. Study as a whole: Sites across the United States, Italy and Spain contributed samples from acute and convalescent COVID-19.

The CDR3 has 14 amino acids. Germline CDR1 reads SGHRS; CDR2 reads YFSETQ. V lost 0 bases and J lost 6, with 9 bases in between. Authors' data handling: Reference gene primer amplification gave estimated nucleated cell counts. Only in-frame clones appear in the TCRdb table, and some are missing; sequencing was by immunoSEQ multiplex PCR. The D gene and trimming were derived from the DNA, and the V and J assignments and clone size from that table. The sample has about 280,000 clones, 80% to 90% seen once; the top ten hold 11%. The sequenced sample consisted of peripheral blood. This chain joins TRBV5-1 and TRBJ1-4; D uncertain. This receptor was taken from a woman aged 70-85 years with acute or convalescent COVID-19. In DNA form, the CDR3 reads TGCGCCAGCAGCTTGGGGTACGGGGATGAAAAACTGTTTTTT. This codes for CASSLGYGDEKLFF. The full variable domain, rest sourced from reference TRBV5-1 and TRBJ1-4, is KAGVTQTPRYLIKTRGQQVTLSCSPISGHRSVSWYQQTPGQGLQFLFEYFSETQRNKGNFPGRFSGRQFSNSRSEMNVSTLELGDSALYLCASSLGYGDEKLFFGSGTQLSVL.